This T cell receptor (beta chain) appears in the sequencing data of a study of PD-1 blockade in classical Hodgkin lymphoma. Documented time point: newly diagnosed, previously untreated cHL patient sample. Notes on this clone: The antigen is unknown.

Some clones are missing from TCRdb's copy, which holds only in-frame ones; the method was immunoSEQ multiplex PCR. The sample shows around 17,000 clones, approximately 84% of them seen only once. Study results and caveats: Healthy donors reportedly exceeded newly diagnosed patients in baseline TCR diversity.

Trimming took off 5 bases at V and 7 bases at J, with 8 bases between the two ends. The CDR3 consists of 12 residues. Germline values: CDR1 MNHNY, CDR2 SVGAGI (reference sequence). Sequenced input: peripheral blood mononuclear cells (PBMCs). The clonotype was recovered from a human donor with classical Hodgkin lymphoma. The chain joins TRBV6-6 to TRBJ2-2; D gene ambiguous. CDR3 nucleotide sequence: TGTGCCAGCAGTAACCCCGGCGGGGAGCTGTTTTTT. Its translation: CASSNPGGELFF.